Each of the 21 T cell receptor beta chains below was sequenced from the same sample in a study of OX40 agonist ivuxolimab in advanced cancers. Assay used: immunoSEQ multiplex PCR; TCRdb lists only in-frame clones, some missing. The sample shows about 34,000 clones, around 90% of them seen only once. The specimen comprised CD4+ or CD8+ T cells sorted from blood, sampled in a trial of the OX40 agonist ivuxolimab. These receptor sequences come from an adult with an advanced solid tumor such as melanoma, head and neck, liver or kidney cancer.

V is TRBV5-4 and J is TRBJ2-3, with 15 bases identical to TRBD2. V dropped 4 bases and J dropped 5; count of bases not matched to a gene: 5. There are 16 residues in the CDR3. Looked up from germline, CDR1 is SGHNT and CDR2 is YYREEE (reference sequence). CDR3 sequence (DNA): TGTGCCAGCAGCCCCGGGACTAGCGGGGGGAGAGATACGCAGTATTTT. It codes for CASSPGTSGGRDTQYF.

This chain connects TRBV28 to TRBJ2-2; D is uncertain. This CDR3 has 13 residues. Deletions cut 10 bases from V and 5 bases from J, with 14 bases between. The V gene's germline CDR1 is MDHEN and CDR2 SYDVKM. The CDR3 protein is CATQSRVTGELFF. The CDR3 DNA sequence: TGTGCCACCCAGAGTAGGGTAACCGGGGAGCTGTTTTTT. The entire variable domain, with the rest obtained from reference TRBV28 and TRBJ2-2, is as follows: DVKVTQSSRYLVKRTGEKVFLECVQDMDHENMFWYRQDPGLGLRLIYFSYDVKMKEKGDIPEGYSVSREKKERFSLILESASTNQTSMYLCATQSRVTGELFFGEGSRLTVL.

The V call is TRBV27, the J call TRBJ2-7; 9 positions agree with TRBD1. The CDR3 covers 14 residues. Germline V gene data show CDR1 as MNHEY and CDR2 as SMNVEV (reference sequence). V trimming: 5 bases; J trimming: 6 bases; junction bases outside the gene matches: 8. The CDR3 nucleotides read TGTGCCAGCAGTCACCGGGACAGGGCAGGCGAGCAGTACTTC. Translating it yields CASSHRDRAGEQYF.

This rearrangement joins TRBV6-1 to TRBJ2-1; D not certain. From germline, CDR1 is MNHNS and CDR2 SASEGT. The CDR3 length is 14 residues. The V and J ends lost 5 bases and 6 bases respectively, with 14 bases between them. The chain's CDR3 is CASSLLVSGNEQFF. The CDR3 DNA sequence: TGTGCCAGCAGTTTATTAGTCTCGGGCAATGAGCAGTTCTTC.

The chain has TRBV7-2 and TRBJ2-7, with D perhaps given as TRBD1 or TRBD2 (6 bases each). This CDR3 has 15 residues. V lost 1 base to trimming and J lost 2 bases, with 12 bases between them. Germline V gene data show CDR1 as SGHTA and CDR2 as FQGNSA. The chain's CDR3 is CASSLGRGLTYEQYF. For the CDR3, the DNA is TGTGCCAGCAGCTTAGGACGGGGGCTCACCTACGAGCAGTACTTC.

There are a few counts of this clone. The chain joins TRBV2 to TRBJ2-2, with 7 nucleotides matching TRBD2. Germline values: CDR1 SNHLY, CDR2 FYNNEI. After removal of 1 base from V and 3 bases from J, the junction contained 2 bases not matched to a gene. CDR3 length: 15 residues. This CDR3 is CASSEGLADTGELFF. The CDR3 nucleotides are TGTGCCAGCAGTGAAGGGCTAGCGGACACCGGGGAGCTGTTTTTT.

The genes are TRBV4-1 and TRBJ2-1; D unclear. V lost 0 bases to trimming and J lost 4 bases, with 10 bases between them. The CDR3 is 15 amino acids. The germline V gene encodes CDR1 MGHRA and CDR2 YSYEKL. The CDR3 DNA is TGCGCCAGCAGCCAAGATCATTCCCGTTACAATGAGCAGTTCTTC. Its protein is CASSQDHSRYNEQFF.

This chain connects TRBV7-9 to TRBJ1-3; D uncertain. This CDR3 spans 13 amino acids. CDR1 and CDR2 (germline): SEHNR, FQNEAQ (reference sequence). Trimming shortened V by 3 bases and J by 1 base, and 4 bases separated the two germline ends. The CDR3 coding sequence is TGTGCCAGCAGCTTGATTTCTGGAAACACCATATATTTT. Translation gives CASSLISGNTIYF.

The CDR3 coding sequence is TGTGCCAGCAGTGACGGAAGGTTTCAAGAGACCCAGTACTTC. Translating gives CASSDGRFQETQYF. The chain employs TRBV2 and TRBJ2-5; no clear D gene. The V and J ends lost 3 bases and 2 bases respectively, with 10 bases between them. The CDR3 is 14 residues long. CDR1 and CDR2 from the germline V gene are SNHLY and FYNNEI.

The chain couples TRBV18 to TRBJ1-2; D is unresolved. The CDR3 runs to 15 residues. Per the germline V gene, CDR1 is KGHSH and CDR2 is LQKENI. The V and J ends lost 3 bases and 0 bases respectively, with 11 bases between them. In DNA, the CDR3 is TGTGCCAGCTCACCGTTCGACGGTACTAACTATGGCTACACCTTC. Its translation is CASSPFDGTNYGYTF. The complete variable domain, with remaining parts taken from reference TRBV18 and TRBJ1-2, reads NAGVMQNPRHLVRRRGQEARLRCSPMKGHSHVYWYRQLPEEGLKFMVYLQKENIIDESGMPKERFSAEFPKEGPSILRIQQVVRGDSAAYFCASSPFDGTNYGYTFGSGTRLTVV.

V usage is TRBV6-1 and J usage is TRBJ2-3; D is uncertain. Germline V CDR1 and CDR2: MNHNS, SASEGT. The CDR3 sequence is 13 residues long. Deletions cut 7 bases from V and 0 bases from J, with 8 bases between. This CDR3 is CASTRPSTDTQYF. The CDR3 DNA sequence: TGTGCCAGCACTCGACCCAGCACAGATACGCAGTATTTT.

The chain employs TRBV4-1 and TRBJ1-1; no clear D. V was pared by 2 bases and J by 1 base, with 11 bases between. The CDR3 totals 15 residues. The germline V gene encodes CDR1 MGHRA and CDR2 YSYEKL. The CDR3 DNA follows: TGCGCCAGCAGCCAAAGACCAGAGACGAACACTGAAGCTTTCTTT. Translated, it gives CASSQRPETNTEAFF.

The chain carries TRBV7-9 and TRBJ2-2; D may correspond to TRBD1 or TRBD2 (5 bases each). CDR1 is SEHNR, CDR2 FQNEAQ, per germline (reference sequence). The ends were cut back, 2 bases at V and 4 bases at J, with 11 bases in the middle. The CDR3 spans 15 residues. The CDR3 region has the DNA TGTGCCAGCAGCTTAAACCAGGGAGCCACCGGGGAGCTGTTTTTT. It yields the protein CASSLNQGATGELFF.

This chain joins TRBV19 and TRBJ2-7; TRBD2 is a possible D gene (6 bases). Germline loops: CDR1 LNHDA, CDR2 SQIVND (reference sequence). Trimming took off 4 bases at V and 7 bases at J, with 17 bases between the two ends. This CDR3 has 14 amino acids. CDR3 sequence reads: CASSNTRDLGEQYF. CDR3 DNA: TGTGCCAGTAGTAACACTCGGGACTTGGGGGAGCAGTACTTC.

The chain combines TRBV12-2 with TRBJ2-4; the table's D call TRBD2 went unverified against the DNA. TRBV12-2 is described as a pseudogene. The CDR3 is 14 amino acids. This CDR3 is CASRCPGLKNIQYF. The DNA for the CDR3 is TGTGCAAGTCGCTGCCCGGGACTTAAAAACATTCAGTACTTC.

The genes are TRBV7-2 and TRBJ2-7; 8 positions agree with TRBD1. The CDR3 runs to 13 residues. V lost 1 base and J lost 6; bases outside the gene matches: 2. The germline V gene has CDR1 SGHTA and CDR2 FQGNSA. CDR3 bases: TGTGCCAGCAGCTTAGGGACAGGGATCGAGCAGTACTTC. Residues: CASSLGTGIEQYF.

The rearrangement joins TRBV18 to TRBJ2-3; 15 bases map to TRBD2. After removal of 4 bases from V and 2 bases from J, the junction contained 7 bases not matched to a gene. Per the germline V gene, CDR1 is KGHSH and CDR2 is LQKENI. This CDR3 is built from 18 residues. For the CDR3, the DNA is TGTGCCAGCTCACGACCCGGGACTAGCGGGAGGTTCACAGATACGCAGTATTTT. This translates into CASSRPGTSGRFTDTQYF.

CDR3 residues: CASTEYSSPSPYEQYF. The CDR3 nucleotides read TGTGCCAGCACCGAATACAGCTCCCCGTCCCCCTACGAGCAGTACTTC. This chain connects TRBV28 to TRBJ2-7; D is uncertain. Trimming removed 7 bases at V and 2 bases at J, with 21 bases between. The length of the CDR3 is 16 residues. The germline gives CDR1 MDHEN, CDR2 SYDVKM.

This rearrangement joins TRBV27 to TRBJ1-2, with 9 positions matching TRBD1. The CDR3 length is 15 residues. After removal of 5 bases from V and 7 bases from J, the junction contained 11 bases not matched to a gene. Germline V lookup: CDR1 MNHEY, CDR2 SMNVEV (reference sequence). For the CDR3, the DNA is TGTGCCAGCAGTCCCGCCACAGGGGGCAAGAGTGGCTACACCTTC. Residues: CASSPATGGKSGYTF.

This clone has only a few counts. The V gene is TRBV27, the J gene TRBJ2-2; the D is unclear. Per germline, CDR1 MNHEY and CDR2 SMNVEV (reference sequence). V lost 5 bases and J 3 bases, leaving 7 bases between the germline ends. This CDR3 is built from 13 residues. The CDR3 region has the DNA TGTGCCAGCAGTCCTGTGGACACCGGGGAGCTGTTTTTT. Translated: CASSPVDTGELFF.

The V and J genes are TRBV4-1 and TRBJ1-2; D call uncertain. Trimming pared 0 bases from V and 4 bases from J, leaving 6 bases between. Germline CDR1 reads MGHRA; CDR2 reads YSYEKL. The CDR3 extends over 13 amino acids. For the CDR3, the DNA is TGCGCCAGCAGCCAAGATGGTATCTATGGCTACACCTTC. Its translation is CASSQDGIYGYTF.